Listed below are T cell receptor beta chains from one sample, sequenced in a study of blood T cell repertoires in COVID-19. Produced via immunoSEQ multiplex PCR; TCRdb's table is partial and in-frame only. The sample lists hundreds of thousands of clones; about nine tenths were seen once. Sequencing was performed on peripheral blood. These receptors were taken from a woman in her 40s who had recovered from COVID-19. Each CDR3 is given with its conserved first and last residue. The D gene is left open where the match is weak. Not every row has a clone size; where given, it reads once, few, many or a size class.

J gene	V gene	D gene	clone size	CDR3 protein	CDR3 DNA
TRBJ1-6	TRBV27	TRBD1	-	CASSPWDRDSPLHF	TGTGCCAGCAGTCCCTGGGACAGGGATTCACCCCTCCACTTT
TRBJ2-2	TRBV3-1/TRBV3-2	-	once	CASSQVAGRVKTGELFF	TGTGCCAGCAGCCAAGTCGCAGGCAGGGTTAAGACCGGGGAGCTGTTTTTT
TRBJ2-7	TRBV29-1	-	-	CSVRLSAGQTYEQYF	TGCAGCGTTAGGTTATCGGCAGGACAAACCTACGAGCAGTACTTC
TRBJ1-2	TRBV7-3	TRBD1	-	CASSLGQGDGYTF	TGTGCCAGCAGCTTAGGCCAGGGGGATGGCTACACCTTC
TRBJ1-1	TRBV7-9	TRBD1	-	CASSVYRGLEAFF	TGTGCCAGCAGCGTCTACAGGGGGCTTGAAGCTTTCTTT
TRBJ2-6	TRBV2	-	-	CASLKRGSGANVLTF	TGTGCCAGCCTCAAAAGGGGCTCTGGGGCCAACGTCCTGACTTTC
TRBJ1-2	TRBV2	-	-	CATNRDGNYGYTF	TGTGCCACTAACAGGGACGGGAACTATGGCTACACCTTC
TRBJ2-2	TRBV7-2	-	few	CASSLGTRGGELFF	TGTGCCAGCAGCTTAGGGACTCGGGGCGGGGAGCTGTTTTTT
TRBJ1-4	TRBV6-1	-	-	CASSEQGIPSGEKLFF	TGTGCCAGCAGTGAACAGGGGATTCCTTCAGGTGAAAAACTGTTTTTT
TRBJ1-4	TRBV2	TRBD1	-	CASTEETGGVEKLFF	TGTGCCAGCACCGAAGAGACAGGGGGGGTTGAAAAACTGTTTTTT
TRBJ1-2	TRBV9	-	-	CASSSRQRSYGYTF	TGTGCCAGCAGCTCCCGACAGAGATCCTATGGCTACACCTTC
TRBJ1-2	TRBV6-6	-	-	CASSYGSAAEHYGYTF	TGTGCCAGCAGTTACGGGTCGGCGGCGGAGCACTATGGCTACACCTTC
TRBJ2-2	TRBV10-1	TRBD1	-	CASSGSGTGNTGELFF	TGCGCCAGCAGTGGTTCCGGGACAGGGAACACCGGGGAGCTGTTTTTT
TRBJ1-3	TRBV30	TRBD1	-	CAWSFRGKSGNTIYF	TGTGCCTGGAGTTTCAGGGGGAAGAGTGGAAACACCATATATTTT
TRBJ2-1	TRBV7-9	TRBD1	-	CASSLDRTGVYNEQFF	TGTGCCAGCAGCTTAGATCGGACAGGGGTCTACAATGAGCAGTTCTTC
TRBJ1-1	TRBV21-1	-	-	CASRGDRGNTEAFF	TGTGCCAGTCGGGGGGACAGGGGGAACACTGAAGCTTTCTTT
TRBJ2-7	TRBV3-1/TRBV3-2	TRBD1	-	CASSHAGGNLRRDSYEQYF	TGTGCCAGCAGCCACGCAGGGGGTAATCTTCGTAGGGACTCCTACGAGCAGTACTTC
TRBJ2-3	TRBV12-3/TRBV12-4	-	-	CASTSSRYTQYF	TGTGCCAGCACCTCCTCTAGATATACGCAGTATTTT
TRBJ2-2	TRBV7-2	-	-	CASTELGTNTGELFF	TGTGCCAGCACCGAACTCGGGACTAACACCGGGGAGCTGTTTTTT
TRBJ1-1	TRBV6-1	-	once	CASSDSRGTEAFF	TGTGCCAGCAGTGACAGCCGAGGCACTGAAGCTTTCTTT
TRBJ1-1	TRBV18	TRBD1	once	CASSMDRGGGFEAFF	TGTGCCAGCTCAATGGACAGGGGTGGAGGATTTGAAGCTTTCTTT
TRBJ1-1	TRBV7-9	-	few	CASSFDSNTEAFF	TGTGCCAGCAGCTTCGACTCAAACACTGAAGCTTTCTTT
TRBJ1-2	TRBV7-2	-	-	CASSLGGAANYGYTF	TGTGCCAGCAGCTTGGGGGGGGCAGCAAACTATGGCTACACCTTC
TRBJ2-5	TRBV6-2/TRBV6-3	TRBD2	-	CASSPVAGGLQETQYF	TGTGCCAGCAGCCCTGTAGCGGGGGGACTCCAAGAGACCCAGTACTTC
TRBJ1-1	TRBV5-6	-	-	CASSLGWQGLMNTEAFF	TGTGCCAGCAGCTTGGGTTGGCAGGGGCTTATGAACACTGAAGCTTTCTTT
TRBJ2-5	TRBV29-1	TRBD1	-	CSVEVDRGQETQYF	TGCAGCGTTGAAGTTGACAGGGGGCAAGAGACCCAGTACTTC
TRBJ1-6	TRBV3-1/TRBV3-2	-	-	CASSRDRGANSPLHF	TGTGCCAGCAGCCGGGACCGGGGGGCAAATTCACCCCTCCACTTT
TRBJ2-5	TRBV12-3/TRBV12-4	TRBD1	-	CASRGTGQETQYF	TGTGCCAGCAGGGGGACAGGACAAGAGACCCAGTACTTC
TRBJ2-7	TRBV6-2/TRBV6-3	-	-	CASSYPGPVTAGEQYF	TGTGCCAGCAGTTACCCGGGCCCGGTAACCGCGGGGGAGCAGTACTTC
TRBJ1-2	TRBV7-2	TRBD1	-	CASSSRDRRNYGYTF	TGTGCCAGCAGCTCGCGGGACAGGCGAAATTATGGCTACACCTTC
TRBJ2-3	TRBV4-1	-	-	CASSQGQITDTQYF	TGCGCCAGCAGCCAAGGACAGATTACAGATACGCAGTATTTT
TRBJ1-2	TRBV9	TRBD1	-	CASSHQGGDYGYTF	TGTGCCAGCAGCCATCAGGGGGGTGACTATGGCTACACCTTC
TRBJ1-4	TRBV18	-	-	CASSPRQVAVPTNEKLFF	TGTGCCAGCTCACCTAGACAGGTGGCAGTACCAACTAATGAAAAACTGTTTTTT
TRBJ2-7	TRBV12-5	-	-	CASGPEGTQNF	TGTGCTAGTGGCCCCGAGGGGACACAGAACTTC
TRBJ1-1	TRBV11-3	-	-	CASSPGWPNTEAFF	TGTGCCAGCAGCCCCGGGTGGCCGAACACTGAAGCTTTCTTT
TRBJ2-1	TRBV19	-	many	CASSRLVHNEQFF	TGTGCCAGCAGTAGACTCGTTCACAATGAGCAGTTCTTC
TRBJ1-1	TRBV5-1	TRBD1	-	CASSVQGAGTEAFF	TGCGCCAGCAGCGTACAGGGGGCAGGGACTGAAGCTTTCTTT
TRBJ1-1	TRBV14	-	-	CASSYRVTEAFF	TGTGCCAGCAGCTACAGGGTCACTGAAGCTTTCTTT
TRBJ2-3	TRBV14	TRBD2	-	CASSLAPGTSVGTQYF	TGTGCCAGCAGCCTAGCGCCCGGGACTAGCGTCGGTACGCAGTATTTT
TRBJ1-2	TRBV2	-	-	CASNERYGYTF	TGTGCCAGCAACGAGAGGTATGGCTACACCTTC
TRBJ2-2	TRBV18	TRBD2	-	CASSPPLGGGLTGELFF	TGTGCCAGCTCACCCCCCCTAGGCGGGGGGCTTACCGGGGAGCTGTTTTTT
TRBJ2-3	TRBV9	-	once	CASTGGGAGSTDTQYF	TGTGCCAGCACCGGAGGAGGGGCGGGGAGCACAGATACGCAGTATTTT
TRBJ1-2	TRBV21-1	-	-	CASSKDVEEPAYGYTF	TGTGCCAGCAGCAAAGACGTTGAGGAGCCGGCCTATGGCTACACCTTC
TRBJ1-5	TRBV30	-	-	CAWSVGGGYKPQHF	TGTGCCTGGAGTGTAGGGGGGGGGTATAAGCCCCAGCATTTT
TRBJ1-1	TRBV2	-	-	CASSPLLWNTEAFF	TGTGCCAGCAGTCCCCTCCTGTGGAACACTGAAGCTTTCTTT
TRBJ2-5	TRBV6-1	-	-	CASSETGGETQYF	TGTGCCAGCAGTGAAACAGGCGGAGAGACCCAGTACTTC
TRBJ2-7	TRBV14	-	-	CASSQRDSPDEQYF	TGTGCCAGCAGCCAGAGAGACAGCCCCGATGAGCAGTACTTC
TRBJ2-1	TRBV2	-	-	CASSSRGDEQFF	TGTGCCAGCAGTTCCCGCGGGGATGAGCAGTTCTTC
TRBJ1-4	TRBV29-1	-	few	CSAGQLNEKLFF	TGCAGCGCCGGACAGTTAAATGAAAAACTGTTTTTT
TRBJ1-1	TRBV2	-	-	CASRIQGAEAFF	TGTGCCAGCAGAATACAGGGTGCTGAAGCTTTCTTT
TRBJ1-6	TRBV18	TRBD1	-	CASSPTRRGTGNSDNSPLHF	TGTGCCAGCTCACCCACCCGTCGAGGGACAGGGAATAGTGATAATTCACCCCTCCACTTT
TRBJ1-2	TRBV28	-	-	CASSPQLDYGYTF	TGTGCCAGCAGTCCCCAGTTGGACTATGGCTACACCTTC
TRBJ2-2	TRBV7-3	TRBD2	-	CASSSLGLAGGELFF	TGTGCCAGCAGCTCCCTAGGACTAGCCGGCGGGGAGCTGTTTTTT
TRBJ1-2	TRBV19	TRBD1	-	CASRPGGSYGYTF	TGTGCCAGTAGGCCAGGGGGCAGCTATGGCTACACCTTC
TRBJ2-3	TRBV11-3	TRBD1	-	CASSSYLGAGGDEDTQYF	TGTGCCAGCAGCTCCTACTTAGGCGCAGGGGGCGATGAAGATACGCAGTATTTT
TRBJ2-5	TRBV2	TRBD2	-	CASASGGAETQYF	TGTGCCAGCGCCAGCGGGGGGGCAGAGACCCAGTACTTC
TRBJ1-2	TRBV27	TRBD1	once	CASSPDRGLTSGYTF	TGTGCCAGCAGTCCCGACAGGGGGCTTACGAGTGGCTACACCTTC
TRBJ1-4	TRBV7-9	-	-	CASSLASLQGGKLFF	TGTGCCAGCAGCTTAGCGTCCCTACAGGGAGGGAAACTGTTTTTT
TRBJ1-4	TRBV18	-	-	CASSPGTNEKLFF	TGTGCCAGCTCTCCGGGGACTAATGAAAAACTGTTTTTT
TRBJ2-2	TRBV3-1/TRBV3-2	-	-	CASSQDRITGELFF	TGTGCCAGCAGCCAAGACAGAATCACCGGGGAGCTGTTTTTT